These 16 T cell receptor beta chains share one sample of origin, sequenced in a study of identical twins. MiXCR, applied by TCRdb to the 5' RACE reads, yields one record per CDR3 protein. The table shows 200,000 to 250,000 distinct CDR3 sequences, with more than 13% occurring only once. Sequenced input: memory (CD45RO+) T cells sorted from blood. These receptors came from a young woman in good health.

This clonotype appeared a few times. J is TRBJ1-2 and V is TRBV20-1; D is undetermined. The CDR3 totals 10 residues. The V gene's germline CDR1 is DFQATT and CDR2 SNEGSKA (reference sequence). V was pared by 6 bases and J by 7 bases, with 9 bases between. The CDR3 region has the DNA TGCAGTGCGGGGAAATTTGGCTACACCTTC. Residues: CSAGKFGYTF.

This clonotype was recorded many times. The chain is built from TRBV12-3 or TRBV12-4 and TRBJ2-5, with a possible D match to TRBD2 (6 bases). The V gene lost 7 bases and the J gene lost 1 base, with 13 bases spanning the gap. The CDR3 is made up of 14 amino acids. The CDR3 region has the DNA TGTGCCAGCAATCGGAGGGGTCCCCAAGAGACCCAGTACTTC. Its translation is CASNRRGPQETQYF.

This chain links TRBV20-1 with TRBJ2-3, with 8 positions matching TRBD2. The CDR3 length is 15 residues. The germline V gene encodes CDR1 DFQATT and CDR2 SNEGSKA (reference sequence). With 3 bases clipped from V and 2 bases from J, the junction kept 7 bases outside the gene matches. CDR3 in amino acids: CSASGGSGTTDTQYF. For the CDR3, the DNA is TGCAGTGCTAGCGGTGGTAGCGGGACCACAGATACGCAGTATTTT.

This clonotype was observed many times. The chain couples TRBV5-1 to TRBJ2-1, with a tentative D call TRBD1 (6 bases). The V gene's germline CDR1 is SGHRS and CDR2 YFSETQ. V was trimmed by 8 bases and J by 3 bases, leaving 9 bases between them. The CDR3 contains 12 residues. CDR3 sequence (DNA): TGCGCCAGTATGGACAGCTACAATGAGCAGTTCTTC. Translating gives CASMDSYNEQFF.

This clonotype was recorded a few times. The chain uses TRBV5-1 and TRBJ1-1; possibly TRBD1 for D (5 bases). Germline-derived CDR1 and CDR2 are SGHRS and YFSETQ. V gave up 4 bases and J gave up 6 bases, with 13 bases separating them. The CDR3 loop spans 13 amino acids. CDR3 nucleotides: TGCGCCAGCAGCACAGGATGGGGATCTGAAGCTTTCTTT. Amino acid sequence: CASSTGWGSEAFF. Combining the CDR3 with reference TRBV5-1 and TRBJ1-1 gives the whole variable domain KAGVTQTPRYLIKTRGQQVTLSCSPISGHRSVSWYQQTPGQGLQFLFEYFSETQRNKGNFPGRFSGRQFSNSRSEMNVSTLELGDSALYLCASSTGWGSEAFFGQGTRLTVV.

This clonotype was seen only a few times. This rearrangement joins TRBV10-3 to TRBJ1-1, with TRBD1 matching 8 bases. The CDR3 loop spans 17 amino acids. The ends lost 10 bases at V and 1 base at J; junction bases unmatched: 17. CDR1 and CDR2 (germline): ENHRY, SYGVKD. CDR3 bases: TGTGCCACCATCGGGACAGGCGATTATAATAGGAACACTGAAGCTTTCTTT. Its protein product is CATIGTGDYNRNTEAFF.

This rearrangement joins TRBV5-8 to TRBJ2-1, with a possible D match to TRBD2 (5 bases). V was clipped by 0 bases and J by 4 bases, with 14 bases between them. This CDR3 is 16 amino acids long. The germline CDR1 and CDR2 sequences are SGHTS and YDEGEE. CDR3 sequence: CASSLVRGFWYNEQFF. The DNA of the CDR3 is TGTGCCAGCAGCTTGGTACGAGGGTTTTGGTACAATGAGCAGTTCTTC.

The table lists this clonotype with many counts. V and J are TRBV12-3 or TRBV12-4 and TRBJ2-7, with TRBD2 matching over 9 bases. The length of the CDR3 is 15 residues. Losses at the gene ends were 4 bases for V and 0 bases for J; bases not matched to a gene: 4. CDR3 region: CASSWGGGASYEQYF. The CDR3, as DNA: TGTGCCAGCAGTTGGGGCGGGGGGGCCTCCTACGAGCAGTACTTC.

This clonotype has just a few counts. Here the CDR3 DNA reads TGTGCCAGCAGCCAAGGCTGGACAGGTCCCTACGAGCAGTACTTC. Encoded protein: CASSQGWTGPYEQYF. This chain links TRBV3-1 with TRBJ2-7, with TRBD1 identical over 7 bases. The CDR3 covers 15 residues. Trimming took 1 base from V and 2 from J; bases not matched to a gene: 5. CDR1 is LGHDT, CDR2 YNNKEL, per germline (reference sequence).

This clonotype was seen a few times. The chain carries TRBV15 and TRBJ1-3, with 10 bases fitting TRBD1. From germline, CDR1 is LNHNV and CDR2 YYDKDF (reference sequence). Unmatched junction bases numbered 4, after V lost 5 bases and J lost 0 bases. The CDR3 has 16 amino acids. The CDR3 coding sequence is TGTGCCACCAGCCCACGACAGGGGGCCTCTGGAAACACCATATATTTT. Translation: CATSPRQGASGNTIYF. Using reference TRBV15 and TRBJ1-3 for the parts outside the CDR3, the full variable domain is DAMVIQNPRYQVTQFGKPVTLSCSQTLNHNVMYWYQQKSSQAPKLLFHYYDKDFNNEADTPDNFQSRRPNTSFCFLDIRSPGLGDTAMYLCATSPRQGASGNTIYFGEGSWLTVV.

In the case of this clonotype: Its ends do not fully match the called genes, so a read error is possible. The chain has TRBV20-1 and TRBJ2-7; 12 bases agree with TRBD2. The CDR3 is made up of 13 amino acids. Germline CDR1 DFQATT, CDR2 SNEGSKA (reference sequence). In DNA form, the CDR3 reads TGCAGCGCTAGCGGGGGGGCTAACTCCGAGCAGTACTTC. Protein product: CSASGGANSEQYF.

This clonotype was counted only a few times. V gene TRBV7-9 combines with J gene TRBJ1-2, with 9 bases aligning to TRBD1. Germline CDR1 is SEHNR and CDR2 is FQNEAQ (reference sequence). CDR3 length equals 13 residues. The trim removed 4 bases at V and 4 bases at J, leaving 1 base unmatched. The CDR3 region is CASSWTGAYGYTF. DNA for the CDR3: TGTGCCAGCAGCTGGACAGGGGCCTATGGCTACACCTTC.

The V call is TRBV7-9, the J call TRBJ2-7; TRBD2 agrees at 7 bases. The CDR3 sequence is 14 residues long. V gave up 4 bases and J gave up 2 bases; unmatched junction bases: 5. Germline lookup yields CDR1 SEHNR and CDR2 FQNEAQ (reference sequence). The chain's CDR3 is CASSSQGGTYEQYF. As DNA, the CDR3 is TGTGCCAGCAGCTCCCAGGGAGGGACCTACGAGCAGTACTTC.

This clonotype was recorded a few times. V and J are TRBV7-2 and TRBJ2-7; TRBD2 might be the D (5 bases). Germline loops: CDR1 SGHTA, CDR2 FQGNSA. The CDR3 contains 14 residues. V lost 2 bases, J lost 4 bases, and 12 bases lay in between. The DNA for the CDR3 is TGTGCCAGCAGCTTACGGTCTCCGGGGTACGAGCAGTACTTC. Protein sequence: CASSLRSPGYEQYF. The full variable domain, in which reference TRBV7-2 and TRBJ2-7 provide the parts outside the CDR3, is GAGVSQSPSNKVTEKGKDVELRCDPISGHTALYWYRQSLGQGLEFLIYFQGNSAPDKSGLPSDRFSAERTGGSVSTLTIQRTQQEDSAVYLCASSLRSPGYEQYFGPGTRLTVT.

This clonotype appeared a few times. The chain uses TRBV11-1 and TRBJ2-2; possibly TRBD1 or TRBD2 for D (5 bases each). The V end lost 1 base, the J end lost 0 bases, and 12 bases lay between the germline ends. The length of the CDR3 is 17 residues. Germline loops: CDR1 SGHAT, CDR2 FQDESV (reference sequence). CDR3 bases: TGTGCCAGCAGCTTAGGGGACCAGGGAGCGAACACCGGGGAGCTGTTTTTT. As protein: CASSLGDQGANTGELFF.

This clonotype was picked up a small number of times. The chain recombines TRBV3-1 with TRBJ1-1, with 8 bases aligning to TRBD1. The CDR3 covers 18 residues. With 5 bases clipped from V and 0 bases from J, the junction kept 14 bases outside the gene matches. In germline, CDR1 is LGHDT, CDR2 YNNKEL (reference sequence). The CDR3: CASSYVQGARGVNTEAFF. The CDR3 DNA reads TGTGCCAGCAGCTACGTGCAGGGGGCGCGGGGGGTGAACACTGAAGCTTTCTTT.